This TCR beta chain stems from a study of blood T cells in healthy people across ages. This CDR3 spans 16 amino acids. The trim removed 4 bases at V and 3 bases at J, leaving 7 bases unmatched. Per germline, CDR1 KGHDR and CDR2 SFDVKD. For the second PCR, which ran for 7 to 11 cycles, a sample-barcoded 5' primer and a J-beta primer mix were used. TCRdb reprocessed the 5' RACE reads with MiXCR, giving one entry per CDR3 protein. The data contain over 700,000 distinct CDR3 sequences, about 53% of them singletons. Material: blood. The J gene is TRBJ1-5, the V gene TRBV24-1; 8 bases line up with TRBD1. This sequence was found in an elderly man in good health. The chain's CDR3 is CATSDPTGADNQPQHF. The CDR3 region has the DNA TGTGCCACCAGTGACCCGACAGGGGCCGACAATCAGCCCCAGCATTTT.